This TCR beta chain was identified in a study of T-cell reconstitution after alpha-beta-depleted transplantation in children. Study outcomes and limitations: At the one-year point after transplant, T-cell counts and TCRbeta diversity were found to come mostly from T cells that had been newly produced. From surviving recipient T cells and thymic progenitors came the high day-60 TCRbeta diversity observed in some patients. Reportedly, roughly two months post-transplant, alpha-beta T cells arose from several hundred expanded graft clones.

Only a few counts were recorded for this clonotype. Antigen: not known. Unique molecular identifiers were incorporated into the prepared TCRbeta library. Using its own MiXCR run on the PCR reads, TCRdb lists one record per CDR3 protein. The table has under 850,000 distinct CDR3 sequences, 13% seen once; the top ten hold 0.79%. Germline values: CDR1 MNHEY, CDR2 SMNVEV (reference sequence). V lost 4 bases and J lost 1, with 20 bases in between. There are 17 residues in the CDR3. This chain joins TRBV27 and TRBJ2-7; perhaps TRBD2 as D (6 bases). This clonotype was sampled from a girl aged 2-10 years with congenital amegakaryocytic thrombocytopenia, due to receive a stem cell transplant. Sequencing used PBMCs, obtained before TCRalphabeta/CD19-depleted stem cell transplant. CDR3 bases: TGTGCCAGCAGTTCCTACTATACCGGGAGCCTTTCCTACGAGCAGTACTTC. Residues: CASSSYYTGSLSYEQYF.